These T cell receptor beta chains were read from a single sample in a study of CD8 T cells in Susac syndrome. TCRdb reprocessed the immunoSEQ multiplex PCR reads with MiXCR, giving one entry per CDR3 protein. The repertoire has approximately 160,000 distinct CDR3 sequences, 93% of them found once; the top ten carry about 0.088%. The sample comprised CD4+ T cells from PBMCs. Receptors originate from a human donor with multiple sclerosis. CDR3s include the opening cysteine and the closing phenylalanine or tryptophan. A D gene is named only where the DNA matches it firmly. The size entry is marked missing in some rows and otherwise reads once, few, many or a size class.

>-|TRBJ1-4|TRBV18|-
CASSPRSGFDEKLFF
TGTGCCAGCTCACCACGTTCAGGGTTCGATGAAAAACTGTTTTTT
>TRBD2|TRBJ2-7|TRBV6-2/TRBV6-3|-
CASSAFSGSGHEQYF
TGTGCCAGCAGCGCCTTTAGCGGGAGCGGACACGAGCAGTACTTC
>-|TRBJ2-7|TRBV7-2|-
CASSLNPQEQYF
TGTGCCAGCAGCTTAAACCCCCAAGAGCAGTACTTC
>TRBD1|TRBJ1-1|TRBV27|-
CASSHRDSLFF
TGTGCCAGCAGTCACCGGGACAGTCTTTTCTTT
>TRBD2|TRBJ2-7|TRBV6-5|-
CASKASGGYEQYF
TGTGCCAGCAAGGCTAGCGGAGGCTACGAGCAGTACTTC
>-|TRBJ2-1|TRBV28|-
CASRSGGTYNEQFF
TGTGCCAGCAGGTCCGGAGGGACCTACAATGAGCAGTTCTTC
>TRBD1|TRBJ2-4|TRBV7-2|-
CASSLGGTAKNIQYF
TGTGCCAGCAGCTTAGGGGGGACAGCAAAAAACATTCAGTACTTC
>-|TRBJ2-5|TRBV24-1|once
CATSDLEGTQYF
TGTGCCACCAGTGATTTGGAGGGAACCCAGTACTTC
>-|TRBJ2-3|TRBV7-8|-
CASSHRRLSTDTQYF
TGTGCCAGCAGCCACCGGCGGCTTAGCACAGATACGCAGTATTTT
>TRBD1|TRBJ2-1|TRBV3-1|-
CASSFGQGAMNEQFF
TGTGCCAGCAGCTTTGGACAGGGGGCAATGAATGAGCAGTTCTTC
>-|TRBJ2-1|TRBV18|-
CASSPTEYNEQFF
TGTGCCAGCTCCCCTACAGAGTACAATGAGCAGTTCTTC
>-|TRBJ1-5|TRBV7-8|-
CASSLSGAGLINQPQHF
TGTGCCAGCAGCTTGAGCGGGGCGGGACTAATCAATCAGCCCCAGCATTTT
>-|TRBJ1-2|TRBV28|-
CASSSRGWLRF
TGTGCCAGCAGTTCCCGAGGATGGTTGAGGTTC
>TRBD2|TRBJ2-1|TRBV28|-
CASGRTSSEQFF
TGTGCCAGCGGTCGGACTAGCAGTGAGCAGTTCTTC
>-|TRBJ2-1|TRBV27|-
CASSPRDPVGEQFF
TGTGCCAGCAGTCCTCGGGACCCGGTGGGTGAGCAGTTCTTC
>TRBD2|TRBJ2-6|TRBV27|-
CASSVRGGLGANVLTF
TGTGCCAGCAGCGTCCGGGGGGGGCTGGGGGCCAACGTCCTGACTTTC
>TRBD1|TRBJ1-1|TRBV3-1|-
CASSHTRGFWTEAFF
TGTGCCAGCAGCCACACCAGGGGGTTTTGGACTGAAGCTTTCTTT
>-|TRBJ1-5|TRBV30|-
CAWSVQQGQPQHF
TGTGCCTGGAGTGTGCAGCAAGGTCAGCCCCAGCATTTT
>-|TRBJ1-5|TRBV6-2/TRBV6-3|-
CASSYSIGSRPQHF
TGTGCCAGCAGTTACTCGATAGGCTCACGGCCCCAGCATTTT
>-|TRBJ2-2|TRBV6-5|-
CASRRGNTGELFF
TGTGCCAGCAGGCGAGGAAACACCGGGGAGCTGTTTTTT
>-|TRBJ1-2|TRBV12-3/TRBV12-4|-
CASSWLTGSHGYTF
TGTGCCAGCAGTTGGCTTACAGGGTCCCATGGCTACACCTTC
>TRBD2|TRBJ2-1|TRBV5-1|-
CASSPKGTSGRYEQFF
TGCGCCAGCAGCCCTAAGGGGACTAGCGGGAGATATGAGCAGTTCTTC
>TRBD2|TRBJ2-1|TRBV20-1|-
CSASKGGLADYNEQFF
TGCAGTGCTAGCAAAGGGGGACTAGCTGACTACAATGAGCAGTTCTTC
>-|TRBJ1-1|TRBV19|-
CASRNRANTEAFF
TGTGCCAGTAGGAACAGGGCGAACACTGAAGCTTTCTTT
>-|TRBJ2-7|TRBV27|-
CASSLGQVRSGFPYEQYF
TGTGCCAGCAGTTTAGGGCAGGTTAGGAGCGGGTTCCCCTACGAGCAGTACTTC
>TRBD1|TRBJ2-2|TRBV6-2/TRBV6-3|-
CASNDRVNTGELFF
TGTGCCAGCAACGACAGGGTGAACACCGGGGAGCTGTTTTTT
>-|TRBJ1-5|TRBV2|-
CASSEQAYNQPQHF
TGTGCCAGCAGTGAACAGGCCTACAATCAGCCCCAGCATTTT
>TRBD1|TRBJ2-5|TRBV20-1|-
CSARGQGFGTQYF
TGCAGTGCTCGGGGACAGGGATTTGGGACCCAGTACTTC
>-|TRBJ1-3|TRBV4-2|-
CASSQEALGGSGNTIYF
TGTGCCAGCAGCCAAGAGGCTCTCGGAGGCTCTGGAAACACCATATATTTT
>TRBD2|TRBJ2-2|TRBV6-1|-
CASSEGLAATGELFF
TGTGCCAGCAGTGAAGGACTAGCGGCGACCGGGGAGCTGTTTTTT
>-|TRBJ2-2|TRBV6-2/TRBV6-3|-
CASSRKGPSNTGELFF
TGTGCCAGCAGTCGCAAAGGGCCTTCGAACACCGGGGAGCTGTTTTTT
>TRBD2|TRBJ2-3|TRBV3-1|-
CASSPNRTQVTSGRAKDTQYF
TGTGCCAGCAGCCCAAACCGGACGCAGGTTACTAGCGGGAGGGCCAAAGATACGCAGTATTTT
>-|TRBJ2-5|TRBV19|-
CASRIEAAGETQYF
TGTGCCAGTAGAATAGAAGCGGCAGGAGAGACCCAGTACTTC
>-|TRBJ2-3|TRBV27|once
CASHRTGATDTQYF
TGTGCCAGCCATCGGACTGGAGCCACAGATACGCAGTATTTT
>-|TRBJ2-1|TRBV12-3/TRBV12-4|-
CASSLSSANEQFF
TGTGCCAGCAGTTTAAGCTCAGCGAATGAGCAGTTCTTC
>-|TRBJ2-7|TRBV7-3|-
CASSLSGTGPYEQYF
TGTGCCAGCAGCTTAAGTGGGACTGGACCCTACGAGCAGTACTTC
>TRBD1|TRBJ2-5|TRBV7-9|once
CASSAQTGIWETQYF
TGTGCCAGCAGCGCCCAGACAGGGATTTGGGAGACCCAGTACTTC
>-|TRBJ2-7|TRBV24-1|-
CATSDRYEQYF
TGTGCCACCAGTGACCGCTACGAGCAGTACTTC
>-|TRBJ1-3|TRBV6-6|-
CASKLTGSGNTIYF
TGTGCCAGCAAACTGACTGGCTCTGGAAACACCATATATTTT
>-|TRBJ1-1|TRBV11-2|-
CASSFMGRGAFF
TGTGCCAGCAGCTTTATGGGAAGGGGGGCTTTCTTT
>TRBD2|TRBJ2-1|TRBV2|-
CASKASGGYNEQFF
TGTGCCAGCAAGGCTAGCGGGGGTTACAATGAGCAGTTCTTC
>-|TRBJ2-1|TRBV5-1|-
CASSFQGLNEQFF
TGCGCCAGCAGCTTCCAGGGGCTGAATGAGCAGTTCTTC
>TRBD2|TRBJ2-2|TRBV25-1|once
CATLAGVGTGELFF
TGTGCCACCCTAGCGGGAGTAGGAACCGGGGAGCTGTTTTTT
>-|TRBJ2-6|TRBV9|-
CASSVRKTFWRVTGANVLTF
TGTGCCAGCAGCGTACGAAAGACGTTCTGGAGGGTCACTGGGGCCAACGTCCTGACTTTC
>-|TRBJ1-2|TRBV3-1|-
CASGSDHNYGYTF
TGTGCCAGCGGATCAGATCATAACTATGGCTACACCTTC
>-|TRBJ2-5|TRBV7-2|few
CASSLEAETQYF
TGTGCCAGCAGCTTAGAGGCAGAGACCCAGTACTTC
>TRBD1|TRBJ2-7|TRBV6-5|few
CASSKTGVSYEQYF
TGTGCCAGCAGCAAGACAGGGGTTTCCTACGAGCAGTACTTC
>-|TRBJ1-3|TRBV6-5|-
CASSAGNTIYF
TGTGCCAGCAGTGCCGGAAACACCATATATTTT
>-|TRBJ1-2|TRBV2|-
CASRVSNYGYTF
TGTGCCAGCAGGGTCTCGAACTATGGCTACACCTTC
>TRBD2|TRBJ2-7|TRBV23-1|-
CASSQLGLANYEQYF
TGCGCCAGCAGTCAACTGGGACTAGCGAACTACGAGCAGTACTTC
>-|TRBJ2-1|TRBV27|-
CASSLLQGSYNEQFF
TGTGCCAGCAGTCTGCTTCAGGGCTCCTACAATGAGCAGTTCTTC
>-|TRBJ2-1|TRBV10-2|-
CASSESAASAYNEQFF
TGCGCCAGCAGTGAGTCGGCGGCTAGCGCTTACAATGAGCAGTTCTTC
>-|TRBJ2-5|TRBV5-1|-
CASTRDGQETQYF
TGCGCCAGCACCAGGGACGGACAAGAGACCCAGTACTTC
>TRBD1|TRBJ1-1|TRBV19|-
CASSPPTGFGTEAFF
TGTGCCAGTAGTCCCCCGACAGGGTTCGGCACTGAAGCTTTCTTT
>-|TRBJ1-2|TRBV5-6|-
CASSLAGKDGYTF
TGTGCCAGCAGCTTGGCAGGGAAGGATGGCTACACCTTC
>-|TRBJ2-7|TRBV19|once
CASSISVGTGTYEQYF
TGTGCCAGTAGTATAAGTGTGGGGACGGGGACCTACGAGCAGTACTTC
>-|TRBJ1-4|TRBV12-3/TRBV12-4|-
CASSSWASNEKLFF
TGTGCCAGCAGTTCTTGGGCATCTAATGAAAAACTGTTTTTT
>TRBD2|TRBJ2-2|TRBV9|-
CASSVTGTSGTGELFF
TGTGCCAGCAGCGTAACCGGGACTAGCGGGACCGGGGAGCTGTTTTTT